This T cell receptor (beta chain) emerged from a study of blood T cell repertoires in COVID-19. Germline V gene sequence: CDR1 LNHNV, CDR2 YYDKDF (reference sequence). The CDR3 has 15 amino acids. The ends were cut back, 1 base at V and 2 bases at J, with 12 bases in the middle. Method: immunoSEQ multiplex PCR; TCRdb's copy keeps in-frame clones and lacks some. The profile shows about 160,000 clones, around 82% of them singletons. Input material: PBMCs or T cells enriched from blood (not recorded which). J is TRBJ2-7 and V is TRBV15; the D gene is possibly TRBD1 (5 bases). This clonotype was obtained from a middle-aged man who had recovered from COVID-19. The CDR3 protein is CATSRGAKGPYEQYV. DNA for the CDR3: TGTGCCACCAGCAGAGGGGCGAAGGGGCCCTACGAGCAGTACGTC.